One and the same sample provided the 19 T cell receptor beta chains below, sequenced in a study of T cells in Graves' hyperthyroidism and ophthalmopathy. The TCR beta CDR3 regions underwent amplification using RNA transcripts as the source. The TCR CDR3 was amplified in a first-round RT-PCR using the HTBI primer set. TCRdb ran MiXCR on the multiplex PCR reads and lists one entry per CDR3 protein. Of a few hundred thousand distinct CDR3 sequences detected, more than 12% appear once; the ten largest clones hold around 19%. Sequencing input: blood. These receptors were obtained from a woman aged 25 to 45 with Graves' ophthalmopathy.

This clonotype has a count of ten or more. This chain links TRBV20-1 with TRBJ2-3, with TRBD2 identical over 7 bases. Germline CDR1 and CDR2: DFQATT and SNEGSKA (reference sequence). The CDR3 is made up of 14 amino acids. The ends lost 7 bases at V and 4 bases at J; junction bases unmatched: 11. The CDR3 nucleotides read TGCAGTGTCGTGTCGGGCCTAGCGGCAGATACGCAGTATTTT. Protein sequence: CSVVSGLAADTQYF.

This clonotype has at least ten counts. J is TRBJ2-7 and V is TRBV11-3; D possibly corresponds to TRBD2 (5 bases). CDR1 SGHNT and CDR2 YENEEA come from the germline V gene. Between the trimmed V and J ends, which lost 1 base and 7 bases, there was a span of 14 bases. This CDR3 contains 14 residues. In nucleotides, the CDR3 is TGTGCCAGCAGCTTAGGAAGCTCCTCGGGAGAGCAGTACTTC. Residues: CASSLGSSSGEQYF.

Ten or more counts support this clonotype. This chain joins TRBV10-3 and TRBJ2-2; D might be TRBD2 (6 bases). The V gene's germline CDR1 is ENHRY and CDR2 SYGVKD. This CDR3 contains 16 residues. V gave up 3 bases and J gave up 6 bases, with 17 bases separating them. CDR3 in amino acids: CAISDLTGDKAGELFF. CDR3 coding DNA: TGTGCCATCAGTGACCTAACGGGGGATAAAGCCGGGGAGCTGTTTTTT.

The rearrangement joins TRBV6-1 to TRBJ2-7; TRBD1 aligns across 8 bases. Trimming took 5 bases from V and 1 from J; bases not matched to a gene: 7. Germline loops: CDR1 MNHNS, CDR2 SASEGT. CDR3 length: 15 amino acids. The CDR3 DNA sequence: TGTGCCAGCAGTAGACCGGGACAGGAATCCTACGAGCAGTACTTC. It encodes CASSRPGQESYEQYF.

Note on this clonotype: A much larger clone differs from this one at a single base, so this may be a read error. The genes are TRBV7-9 and TRBJ2-5; D ambiguous. This CDR3 is built from 11 residues. CDR1 and CDR2 (germline): SEHNR, FQNEAQ (reference sequence). The CDR3 region has the DNA TGTGTCAGCAGCCCCCAGGCGACCCAGTACTTC. Encoded protein: CVSSPQATQYF.

This clonotype has at least ten counts. This rearrangement joins TRBV11-2 to TRBJ2-5; tentative D call: TRBD2 (5 bases). V lost 6 bases and J 7 bases, leaving 21 bases between the germline ends. Per germline, CDR1 SGHAT and CDR2 FQNNGV. The CDR3 length is 15 residues. The CDR3: CASSRSPTEGGTQYF. The DNA of the CDR3 is TGTGCCAGCAGTCGAAGCCCCACCGAGGGTGGGACCCAGTACTTC.

The table lists this clonotype with many counts. The chain combines TRBV20-1 with TRBJ1-3; no reliable D call. The CDR3 totals 13 residues. V shed 4 bases and J shed 0 bases, with 7 bases lying between them. Germline V gene sequence: CDR1 DFQATT, CDR2 SNEGSKA (reference sequence). Here the CDR3 reads CSATHNSGNTIYF. In DNA form, the CDR3 reads TGCAGTGCTACTCACAACTCTGGAAACACCATATATTTT.

This clonotype was counted between two and nine times. A much larger clone lies a single base off, so this may be a read error. V gene TRBV24-1 combines with J gene TRBJ1-2; 9 positions agree with TRBD1. This CDR3 comprises 16 residues. Germline CDR1 is KGHDR and CDR2 is SFDVKD. The CDR3 loop is CTTSDSTGGKDYGYTF. DNA of the CDR3: TGTACCACCAGTGATTCGACAGGGGGGAAAGATTATGGCTACACCTTC.

This clonotype was counted many times. CDR3 sequence: CASSQRGGHLNTEAFF. The CDR3 nucleotides are TGCGCCAGCAGCCAAAGGGGGGGACACCTAAACACTGAAGCTTTCTTT. The rearrangement joins TRBV4-1 to TRBJ1-1; D is perhaps TRBD1 (6 bases). The CDR3 is made up of 16 amino acids. V was shortened by 2 bases and J by 2 bases, with 15 bases between the two germline ends. Germline-derived CDR1 and CDR2 are MGHRA and YSYEKL.

This clonotype was seen repeatedly, ten times or more. J is TRBJ1-5 and V is TRBV6-1; the D gene is possibly TRBD1 (6 bases). This CDR3 region has 13 residues. Per germline, CDR1 MNHNS and CDR2 SASEGT. V was pared by 6 bases and J by 5 bases, with 11 bases between. In DNA form, the CDR3 reads TGTGCCAGCAGGCGGGGGGCCGATCAGCCCCAGCATTTT. It specifies CASRRGADQPQHF.

This clonotype was counted many times. This chain links TRBV5-1 with TRBJ2-7; D unresolved. V lost 0 bases and J lost 2, with 12 bases in between. The CDR3 is 15 residues long. CDR1 and CDR2 from the germline V gene are SGHRS and YFSETQ. The CDR3 is CASSLAPQQAYEQYF. DNA for the CDR3: TGCGCCAGCAGCTTGGCCCCCCAGCAAGCCTACGAGCAGTACTTC.

This clonotype was recorded many times. This sequence joins TRBV20-1 and TRBJ2-1; 10 bases match TRBD1. CDR1 is DFQATT, CDR2 SNEGSKA, per germline (reference sequence). The V gene end was trimmed by 3 bases and the J gene end by 7 bases; junction bases not matched to a gene: 12. This CDR3 contains 16 residues. The CDR3 coding sequence is TGCAGTGCTAGGGACCCGACAGGGGGCGGGGGGAATGAGCAGTTCTTC. Its translation: CSARDPTGGGGNEQFF.

There are many counts of this clonotype. CDR3 nucleotide sequence: TGCGCCAGCAGCTTAGGAAGCAGGGAGGGTCAGCCCCAGCATTTT. Translation gives CASSLGSREGQPQHF. The chain carries TRBV5-1 and TRBJ1-5; a possible D gene is TRBD1 (5 bases). V lost 2 bases to trimming and J lost 6 bases, with 15 bases between them. Germline V CDR1 and CDR2: SGHRS, YFSETQ. There are 15 residues in the CDR3.

V is TRBV28 and J is TRBJ2-3, with 11 bases lining up with TRBD2. There are 14 residues in the CDR3. Trimming took 10 bases from V and 8 from J; bases not matched to a gene: 11. Germline V gives CDR1 MDHEN, CDR2 SYDVKM. The CDR3 DNA is TGTGCCATCGAACTAGCGGGGGTTCGTGGTACGCAGTATTTT. It specifies CAIELAGVRGTQYF.

This chain joins TRBV10-2 and TRBJ2-5; TRBD2 agrees at 7 bases. Germline trimming cut 10 bases from V and 5 bases from J; bases unmatched to any gene: 13. Germline V lookup: CDR1 WSHSY, CDR2 SAAADI. CDR3 length equals 14 residues. CDR3 amino acids: CATDVRGVKETQYF. CDR3 DNA sequence: TGCGCCACCGACGTTCGGGGGGTAAAGGAGACCCAGTACTTC.

This clonotype was seen ten or more times. The V call is TRBV12-5, the J call TRBJ2-5; 7 bases fit TRBD1. The CDR3 is 17 residues long. The junction had 17 bases not matched to a gene; V was cut back by 3 bases and J by 7 bases. Looked up from germline, CDR1 is LGHNT and CDR2 is FRNRAP. The CDR3 protein is CASGLLSKDRPMRTQYF. The DNA for the CDR3 is TGTGCTAGTGGTTTACTTTCGAAGGACAGGCCGATGAGGACCCAGTACTTC.

This clonotype was seen at least ten times. The rearrangement uses TRBV29-1 and TRBJ1-1; 12 bases are a match to TRBD1. The CDR3 extends over 15 amino acids. V was clipped by 6 bases and J by 1 base; unmatched bases: 6. CDR1 is SQVTM and CDR2 is ANQGSEA in the germline V gene. The CDR3 bases are TGCAGCGTCCGGGACAGGGGGCGACGGAACACTGAAGCTTTCTTT. Translated: CSVRDRGRRNTEAFF.

This clonotype was picked up a small number of times. The chain uses TRBV4-1 and TRBJ1-3, with D possibly being TRBD1 (5 bases). Germline CDR1 MGHRA, CDR2 YSYEKL. V was clipped by 3 bases and J by 0 bases, with 9 bases between them. The CDR3 length is 15 residues. The CDR3 coding sequence is TGCGCCAGCAGCCAGACAGTTCTCTCTGGAAACACCATATATTTT. Its translation: CASSQTVLSGNTIYF.

This clonotype has only a few counts. This sequence joins TRBV6-6 and TRBJ2-6; tentative D call: TRBD2 (6 bases). The germline gives CDR1 MNHNY, CDR2 SVGAGI (reference sequence). The CDR3 runs 16 residues. Trimming left V 1 base short and J 1 base short, with 8 bases between. The chain's CDR3 is CASSYFAGSGANVLTF. CDR3 DNA: TGTGCCAGCAGTTACTTCGCGGGATCTGGGGCCAACGTCCTGACTTTC.